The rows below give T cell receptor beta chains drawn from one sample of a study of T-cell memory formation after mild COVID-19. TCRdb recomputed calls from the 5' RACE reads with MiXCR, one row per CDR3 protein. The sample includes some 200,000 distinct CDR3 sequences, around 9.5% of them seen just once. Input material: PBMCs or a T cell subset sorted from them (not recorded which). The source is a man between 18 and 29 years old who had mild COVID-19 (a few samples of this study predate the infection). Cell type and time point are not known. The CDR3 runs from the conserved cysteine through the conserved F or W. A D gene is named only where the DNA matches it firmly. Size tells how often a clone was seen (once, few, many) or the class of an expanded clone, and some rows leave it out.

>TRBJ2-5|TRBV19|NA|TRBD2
TGTGCCAGTAGCCCGTTAATAGCGGGGGATCGGGAGACCCAGTACTTC
CASSPLIAGDRETQYF
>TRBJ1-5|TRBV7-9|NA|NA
TGTGCCAGCAGCTCGCAGGGTACCGATCAGCCCCAGCATTTT
CASSSQGTDQPQHF
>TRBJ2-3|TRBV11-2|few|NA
TGTGCCAGCAGCTTAGATGTACCGCGCACAGATACGCAGTATTTT
CASSLDVPRTDTQYF
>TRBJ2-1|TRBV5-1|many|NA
TGCGCCAGCAGCTTTGGTAAGGGCCGAGAGCAGTTCTTC
CASSFGKGREQFF
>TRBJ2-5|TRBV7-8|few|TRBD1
TGTGCCAGCAGCCCGGGACAGGTTTTTGGAACCCAGTACTTC
CASSPGQVFGTQYF
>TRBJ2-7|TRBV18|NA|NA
TGTGCCAGCTCACCATCTTCCGGACAGAGCAAGCAGTACTTC
CASSPSSGQSKQYF
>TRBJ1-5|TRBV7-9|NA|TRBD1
TGTGCCAGCAGCACCGACAGGGGGGCAAATCAGCCCCAGCATTTT
CASSTDRGANQPQHF
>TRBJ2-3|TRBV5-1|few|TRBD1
TGCGCCAGCAGCTTCCCAGGACAGGGGGCCTCAGATACGCAGTATTTT
CASSFPGQGASDTQYF
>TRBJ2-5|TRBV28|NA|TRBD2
TGTGCCAGCAGGGGGACTAGCGGTAATTGGGAGACCCAGTACTTC
CASRGTSGNWETQYF
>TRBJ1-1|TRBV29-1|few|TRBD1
TGCAGCGTTGAAGTAGCACAGGGGGGCACTGAAGCTTTCTTT
CSVEVAQGGTEAFF
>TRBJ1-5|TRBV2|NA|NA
TGTGCCAGCAGAGAGAGCGGGGCCCCGAATCAGCCCCAGCATTTT
CASRESGAPNQPQHF
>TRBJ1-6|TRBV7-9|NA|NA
TGTGCCAGCAGCTTAGAGGTCGGACGGAATAATTCACCCCTCCACTTT
CASSLEVGRNNSPLHF
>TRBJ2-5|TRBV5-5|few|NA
TGTGCCAGCAGCTTTGGCAACCTGGGAGAGACCCAGTACTTC
CASSFGNLGETQYF
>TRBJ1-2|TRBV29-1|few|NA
TGCAGCGTTGAGTCGGGGCGGACAAGCTATGGCTACACCTTC
CSVESGRTSYGYTF
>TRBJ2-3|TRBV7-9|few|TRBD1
TGTGCCAGCAGCGCGGGGGACAGGGAGGCAGATACGCAGTATTTT
CASSAGDREADTQYF
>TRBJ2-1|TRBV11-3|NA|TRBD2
TGTGCCAGCAGCCTGGGGAATAGCGGGTCTGAGCAGTTCTTC
CASSLGNSGSEQFF
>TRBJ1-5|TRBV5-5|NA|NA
TGTGCCAGCAGCTTGGCCTTAGGAGGTGGCAATCAGCCCCAGCATTTT
CASSLALGGGNQPQHF
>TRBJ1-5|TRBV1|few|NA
TGCACCAGCAGCCAAGAGACGGGGGGCGGGCAGCCCCAGCATTTT
CTSSQETGGGQPQHF
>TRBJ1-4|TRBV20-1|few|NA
TGCAGTGCTAGAGATCTTTTATCTCAAGGGCGGGAAAAACTGTTTTTT
CSARDLLSQGREKLFF
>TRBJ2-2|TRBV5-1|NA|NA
TGCGCCAGCAGCCTGGAGGGCCGGAACACCGGGGAGCTGTTTTTT
CASSLEGRNTGELFF
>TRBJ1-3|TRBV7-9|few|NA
TGTGCCAGCAGCTTAGTTCCAGAGCAGGGAAACACCATATATTTT
CASSLVPEQGNTIYF
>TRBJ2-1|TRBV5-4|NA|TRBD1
TGTGCCAGCGGCCGGGACAGCTACAATGAGCAGTTCTTC
CASGRDSYNEQFF
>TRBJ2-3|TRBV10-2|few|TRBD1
TGCGCCAGCAGTGACCCGCTGCCGGACAGGGGAATCAAAGATACGCAGTATTTT
CASSDPLPDRGIKDTQYF